This T cell receptor beta chain was identified during a study of radiotherapy plus CTLA-4 blockade in lung cancer. Study-level background: An objective response was seen in roughly 20% of patients, and disease control in about 31%. Study observations and caveats: Clones of tumor-derived TCRs expanded in blood after radiotherapy plus ipilimumab. According to reports, early shifts in blood T cell clones, alongside interferon-beta, forecast response most accurately.

Profiled with immunoSEQ multiplex PCR; TCRdb holds only in-frame clones, not every one. The sample lists 75,000 to 100,000 clones, approximately 72% occurring once. Alongside CTLA-4 blockade with ipilimumab, patients with chemo-refractory metastatic non-small-cell lung cancer received focal radiation. V was clipped by 1 base and J by 8 bases, with 18 bases between them. The CDR3 has 16 residues. CDR1 SEHNR and CDR2 FQNEAQ come from the germline V gene (reference sequence). As concerns this clone: Antigen: not known.

The material was peripheral blood, obtained from a patient treated with radiotherapy plus ipilimumab. This rearrangement joins TRBV7-9 to TRBJ2-1; D perhaps matches TRBD2 (5 bases). The receptor comes from a human donor with non-small cell lung cancer who had a partial response to radiotherapy plus ipilimumab. Some clones in this sample may be carry-over from other donors' samples. The CDR3 DNA is TGTGCCAGCAGCTTAGTATCAGGAGGCCTCGGATATGAGCAGTTCTTC. Protein: CASSLVSGGLGYEQFF.